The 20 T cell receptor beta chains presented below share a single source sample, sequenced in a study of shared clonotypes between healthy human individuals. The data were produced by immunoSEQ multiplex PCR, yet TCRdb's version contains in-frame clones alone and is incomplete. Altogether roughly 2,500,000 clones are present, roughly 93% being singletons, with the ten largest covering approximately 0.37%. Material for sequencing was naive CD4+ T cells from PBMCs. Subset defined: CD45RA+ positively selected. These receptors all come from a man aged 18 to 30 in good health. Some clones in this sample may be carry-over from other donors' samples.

Here the CDR3 DNA reads TGTGCCAGCAGCCAAGATTGGTCGGTGTCCGAGCAGTACTTC. Translated, it gives CASSQDWSVSEQYF. This chain joins TRBV4-2 and TRBJ2-7; D gene uncertain. Trimming removed 0 bases at V and 6 bases at J, with 12 bases between. Germline CDR1 LGHNA, CDR2 YNFKEQ. The CDR3 contains 14 residues.

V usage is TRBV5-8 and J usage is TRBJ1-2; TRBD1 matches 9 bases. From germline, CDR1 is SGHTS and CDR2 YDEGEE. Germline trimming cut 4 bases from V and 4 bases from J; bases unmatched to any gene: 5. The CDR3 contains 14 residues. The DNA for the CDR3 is TGTGCCAGCAGCAGGACAGGGGCCTCCTATGGCTACACCTTC. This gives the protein CASSRTGASYGYTF.

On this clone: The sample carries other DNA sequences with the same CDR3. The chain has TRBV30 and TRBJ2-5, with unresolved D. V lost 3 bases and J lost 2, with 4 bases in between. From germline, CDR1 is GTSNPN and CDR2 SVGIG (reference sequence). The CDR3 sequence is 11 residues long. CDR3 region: CAWSLQETQYF. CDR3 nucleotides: TGTGCCTGGAGCCTGCAAGAGACCCAGTACTTC. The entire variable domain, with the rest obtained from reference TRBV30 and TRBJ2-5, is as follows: SQTIHQWPATLVQPVGSPLSLECTVEGTSNPNLYWYRQAAGRGLQLLFYSVGIGQISSEVPQNLSASRPQDRQFILSSKKLLLSDSGFYLCAWSLQETQYFGPGTRLLVL.

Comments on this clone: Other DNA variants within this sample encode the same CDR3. CDR3: CASSYGGQETQYF. As DNA, the CDR3 is TGTGCCAGCAGTTACGGGGGGCAAGAGACCCAGTACTTC. The chain carries TRBV6-6 and TRBJ2-5; tentatively, D is TRBD2 (6 bases). Trimming took off 2 bases at V and 2 bases at J, with 6 bases between the two ends. Germline CDR1 MNHNY, CDR2 SVGAGI (reference sequence). The CDR3 runs 13 residues.

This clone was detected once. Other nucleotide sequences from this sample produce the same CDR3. The CDR3 sequence: CASSLGRETQYF. CDR3 nucleotide sequence: TGTGCCAGCAGCTTAGGCAGAGAGACCCAGTACTTC. The gene calls are TRBV11-3 and TRBJ2-5; no definite D call. With 1 base removed from V and 4 bases from J, the gap between germline ends came to 4 bases. Germline V gives CDR1 SGHNT, CDR2 YENEEA. The CDR3 is 12 residues long.

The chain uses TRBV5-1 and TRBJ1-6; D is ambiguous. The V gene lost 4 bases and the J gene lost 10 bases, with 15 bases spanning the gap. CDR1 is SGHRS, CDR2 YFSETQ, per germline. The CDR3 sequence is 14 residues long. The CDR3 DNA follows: TGCGCCAGCAGCCTAGGACCGGATGGGTCACCCCTCCACTTT. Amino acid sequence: CASSLGPDGSPLHF. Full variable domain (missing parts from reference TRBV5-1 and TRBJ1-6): KAGVTQTPRYLIKTRGQQVTLSCSPISGHRSVSWYQQTPGQGLQFLFEYFSETQRNKGNFPGRFSGRQFSNSRSEMNVSTLELGDSALYLCASSLGPDGSPLHFGNGTRLTVT.

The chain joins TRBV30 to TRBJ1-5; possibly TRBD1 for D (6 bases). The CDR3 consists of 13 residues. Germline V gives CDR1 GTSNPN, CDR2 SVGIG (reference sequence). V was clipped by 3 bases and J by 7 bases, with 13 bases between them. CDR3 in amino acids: CAWSRPGEQPQHF. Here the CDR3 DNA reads TGTGCCTGGAGCCGTCCAGGGGAGCAGCCCCAGCATTTT.

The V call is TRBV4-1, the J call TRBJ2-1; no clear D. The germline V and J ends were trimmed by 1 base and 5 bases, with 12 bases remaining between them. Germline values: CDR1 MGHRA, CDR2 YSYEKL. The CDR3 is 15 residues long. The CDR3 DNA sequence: TGCGCCAGCAGCCAAGGCCTACCTATTAACAATGAGCAGTTCTTC. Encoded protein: CASSQGLPINNEQFF.

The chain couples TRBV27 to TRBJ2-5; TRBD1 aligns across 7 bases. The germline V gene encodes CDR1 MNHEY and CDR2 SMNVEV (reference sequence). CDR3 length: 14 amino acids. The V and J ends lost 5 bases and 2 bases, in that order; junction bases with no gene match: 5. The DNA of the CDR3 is TGTGCCAGCAGTCGAGTGGGACAGCAAGAGACCCAGTACTTC. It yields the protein CASSRVGQQETQYF.

The CDR3 reads CASRGAGENEQYF. DNA of the CDR3: TGTGCCAGCAGGGGGGCGGGAGAGAACGAGCAGTACTTC. This rearrangement joins TRBV2 to TRBJ2-7, with D perhaps matching TRBD2 (7 bases). The CDR3 totals 13 residues. The germline CDR1 and CDR2 sequences are SNHLY and FYNNEI. V lost 6 bases and J lost 5, with 14 bases in between.

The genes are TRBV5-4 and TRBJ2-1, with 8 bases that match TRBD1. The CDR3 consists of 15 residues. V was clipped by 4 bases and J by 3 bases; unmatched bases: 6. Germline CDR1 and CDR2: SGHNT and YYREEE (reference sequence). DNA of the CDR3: TGTGCCAGCAGCATGACAGGGGCTAGCTACAATGAGCAGTTCTTC. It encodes CASSMTGASYNEQFF.

The CDR3 coding sequence is TGTGCCAGCAGCGGAACTTGGACTAGCGGGAGTTCGACCTACAATGAGCAGTTCTTC. It translates to CASSGTWTSGSSTYNEQFF. J is TRBJ2-1 and V is TRBV28, with 13 positions matching TRBD2. The V segment lost 6 bases and the J segment 2 bases; nucleotides outside the gene matches: 13. CDR3 length: 19 amino acids. Germline V gene lookup returns CDR1 MDHEN and CDR2 SYDVKM.

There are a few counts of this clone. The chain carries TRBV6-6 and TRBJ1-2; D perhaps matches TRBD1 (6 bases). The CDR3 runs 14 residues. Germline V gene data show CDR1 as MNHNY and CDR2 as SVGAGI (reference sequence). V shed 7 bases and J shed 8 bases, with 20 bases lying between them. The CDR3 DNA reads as TGTGCCAGCAAACGAGCTGGGGGGCAAAGAGGCTACACCTTC. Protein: CASKRAGGQRGYTF.

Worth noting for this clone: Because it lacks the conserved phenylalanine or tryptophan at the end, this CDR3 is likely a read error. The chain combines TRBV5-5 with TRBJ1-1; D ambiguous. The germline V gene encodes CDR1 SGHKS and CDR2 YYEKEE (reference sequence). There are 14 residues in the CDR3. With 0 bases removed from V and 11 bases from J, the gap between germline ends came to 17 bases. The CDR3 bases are TGTGCCAGCAGCTTGGGGTCTCCACCTTTAACTGCTTTCTCT. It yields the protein CASSLGSPPLTAFS.

CDR3 sequence (DNA): TGTGCCAGCAGTTTATGGCTAGCGAGTTCCACCGGGGAGCTGTTTTTT. It yields the protein CASSLWLASSTGELFF. The rearrangement uses TRBV27 and TRBJ2-2; possibly TRBD2 for D (6 bases). V was trimmed by 1 base and J by 4 bases, leaving 13 bases between them. The germline V gene has CDR1 MNHEY and CDR2 SMNVEV (reference sequence). The CDR3 has 16 amino acids.

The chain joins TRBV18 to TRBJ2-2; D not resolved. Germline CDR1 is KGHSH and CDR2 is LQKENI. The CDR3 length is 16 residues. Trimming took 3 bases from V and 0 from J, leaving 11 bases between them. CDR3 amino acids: CASSPAAPANTGELFF. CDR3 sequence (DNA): TGTGCCAGCTCACCGGCAGCCCCCGCGAACACCGGGGAGCTGTTTTTT.

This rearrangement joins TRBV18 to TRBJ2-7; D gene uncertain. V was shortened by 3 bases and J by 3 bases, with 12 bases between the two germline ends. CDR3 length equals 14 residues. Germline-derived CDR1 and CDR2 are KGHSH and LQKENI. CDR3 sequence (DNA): TGTGCCAGCTCACCGCCCTCCGAAAACTACGAGCAGTACTTC. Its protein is CASSPPSENYEQYF.

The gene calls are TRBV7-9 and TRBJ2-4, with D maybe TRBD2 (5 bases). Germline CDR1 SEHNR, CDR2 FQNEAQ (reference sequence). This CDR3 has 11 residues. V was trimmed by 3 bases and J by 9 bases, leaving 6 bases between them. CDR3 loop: CASSFSGIQYF. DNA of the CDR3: TGTGCCAGCAGCTTCAGCGGCATTCAGTACTTC.

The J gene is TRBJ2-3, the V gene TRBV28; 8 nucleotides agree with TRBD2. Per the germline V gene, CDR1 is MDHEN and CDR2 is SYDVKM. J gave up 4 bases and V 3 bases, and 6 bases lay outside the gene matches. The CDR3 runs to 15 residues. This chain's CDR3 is CASSLGGRISDTQYF. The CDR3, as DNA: TGTGCCAGCAGTTTGGGCGGGAGGATCTCAGATACGCAGTATTTT.

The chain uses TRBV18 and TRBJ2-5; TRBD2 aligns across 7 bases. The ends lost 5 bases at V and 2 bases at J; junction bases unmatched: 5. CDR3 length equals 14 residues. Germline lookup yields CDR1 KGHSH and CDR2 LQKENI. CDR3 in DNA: TGTGCCAGCTCATCCCAGGGAGGGCAAGAGACCCAGTACTTC. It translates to CASSSQGGQETQYF. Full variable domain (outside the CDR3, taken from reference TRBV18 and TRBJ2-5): NAGVMQNPRHLVRRRGQEARLRCSPMKGHSHVYWYRQLPEEGLKFMVYLQKENIIDESGMPKERFSAEFPKEGPSILRIQQVVRGDSAAYFCASSSQGGQETQYFGPGTRLLVL.